The 3 T cell receptor beta chains given below trace back to one sample, sequenced in a study of T cells in Graves' hyperthyroidism and ophthalmopathy (dated by TCRdb to between 2018 and 2021). To prepare the library, multiplex PCR was applied. For sequencing, an Illumina HiSeq 2000 was employed. The TCR beta CDR3 regions were amplified from the RNA transcripts. For the first round of RT-PCR on the TCR CDR3, the HTBI primer set was used together with the Qiagen OneStep RT-PCR kit. The raw public reads went through TCRdb reprocessing: fastp at Q25, MiXCR clone calling, in-frame beta chains kept. All rows with the same CDR3 protein become a single entry with the most common DNA and genes. The sample table holds about 300,000 distinct CDR3 sequences, of which roughly 15% were seen once. Clones ranked in the top ten supply 7% to 8.5% of the sample. Material for sequencing was blood. The source is a young woman with Graves' hyperthyroidism that later progressed to Graves' ophthalmopathy.

The chain's CDR3 is CASSWRPEGEQFF. The CDR3 nucleotides are TGTGCCAGCAGTTGGAGGCCGGAGGGTGAGCAGTTCTTC. The V call is TRBV2, the J call TRBJ2-1, with D perhaps matching TRBD2 (6 bases). CDR3 length equals 13 residues. Germline V gene data show CDR1 as SNHLY and CDR2 as FYNNEI. The germline V and J ends were trimmed by 5 bases and 9 bases, with 14 bases remaining between them.

This clonotype was counted many times. The chain combines TRBV3-1 with TRBJ2-4, with D maybe TRBD2 (6 bases). V was pared by 3 bases and J by 7 bases, with 7 bases between. The CDR3 spans 12 residues. In germline, CDR1 is LGHDT, CDR2 YNNKEL (reference sequence). The DNA for the CDR3 is TGTGCCAGCAGCCAGGGGACTAACATTCAGTACTTC. The encoded protein is CASSQGTNIQYF.

This clonotype was seen many times. The chain couples TRBV29-1 to TRBJ2-1, with 12 bases lining up with TRBD2. CDR3 length: 14 residues. Germline V gene sequence: CDR1 SQVTM, CDR2 ANQGSEA. Losses at the gene ends were 5 bases for V and 6 bases for J; bases not matched to a gene: 5. As DNA, the CDR3 is TGCAGCGTTAGGACTAGCGGGATGTTCAATGAGCAGTTCTTC. This codes for CSVRTSGMFNEQFF.